The rows below give T cell receptor beta chains drawn from one sample of a study of T cells in narcolepsy. Data came from immunoSEQ multiplex PCR; TCRdb stores just in-frame clones and leaves some out. The data hold about 27,000 clones, with approximately 79% observed a single time. The sequenced sample was memory (CD45RA-) CD4+ T cells from blood. The receptor source for this set is a human donor in good health. CDR3s include the opening cysteine and the closing phenylalanine or tryptophan. Each record gives: V gene, J gene, clone size, D gene, CDR3 protein, CDR3 DNA. The D gene is left open where the match is weak. Not all rows give a size; the values are once, few, many and, for expanded clones, a class.

V: TRBV6-6
J: TRBJ2-7
size: NA
D: TRBD1
CDR3: CASSYKPQGLEQYF
DNA: TGTGCCAGCAGTTACAAGCCACAGGGGCTCGAGCAGTACTTC

V: TRBV9
J: TRBJ1-5
size: NA
D: TRBD1
CDR3: CASSVGDRHNQPQHF
DNA: TGTGCCAGCAGCGTCGGGGACAGGCACAATCAGCCCCAGCATTTT

V: TRBV2
J: TRBJ2-7
size: NA
D: NA
CDR3: CASKSESGIYEQYF
DNA: TGTGCCAGCAAGAGCGAGAGCGGTATCTACGAGCAGTACTTC

V: TRBV28
J: TRBJ1-3
size: NA
D: TRBD1
CDR3: CATPPDRGNTIYF
DNA: TGTGCCACCCCACCCGACAGGGGTAACACCATATATTTT

V: TRBV12-5
J: TRBJ2-7
size: few
D: NA
CDR3: CASAQGSGAYEQYF
DNA: TGTGCTAGTGCCCAAGGGAGTGGGGCCTACGAGCAGTACTTC

V: TRBV28
J: TRBJ1-2
size: NA
D: TRBD1
CDR3: CASMIDRVRGYTF
DNA: TGTGCCAGCATGATAGACAGGGTCCGTGGCTACACCTTC

V: TRBV6-1
J: TRBJ2-1
size: NA
D: TRBD2
CDR3: CASSSGTSGDNEQFF
DNA: TGTGCCAGCAGTTCCGGGACTAGCGGAGATAATGAGCAGTTCTTC

V: TRBV10-3
J: TRBJ1-5
size: NA
D: NA
CDR3: CAIRGQVNQPQHF
DNA: TGTGCCATCAGGGGGCAGGTCAATCAGCCCCAGCATTTT

V: TRBV4-1
J: TRBJ2-3
size: NA
D: NA
CDR3: CASSHVGLVSDTQYF
DNA: TGCGCCAGCAGCCATGTCGGACTGGTGTCAGATACGCAGTATTTT

V: TRBV28
J: TRBJ1-6
size: NA
D: NA
CDR3: CASSLLQVNSPLHF
DNA: TGTGCCAGCAGTTTATTACAGGTTAATTCACCCCTCCACTTT

V: TRBV6-1
J: TRBJ1-2
size: NA
D: NA
CDR3: CASRDPAGADYGYTF
DNA: TGTGCCAGCAGGGATCCGGCGGGCGCCGACTATGGCTACACCTTC

V: TRBV18
J: TRBJ2-7
size: NA
D: TRBD2
CDR3: CASSSGRTSSGNYEQYF
DNA: TGTGCCAGCTCATCGGGCCGAACTTCTAGCGGCAACTACGAGCAGTACTTC

V: TRBV10-3
J: TRBJ2-3
size: NA
D: TRBD1
CDR3: CAITGTGGRDTQYF
DNA: TGTGCCATCACCGGGACAGGGGGACGGGATACGCAGTATTTT

V: TRBV7-8
J: TRBJ2-2
size: NA
D: TRBD2
CDR3: CASSPRTGGTGELFF
DNA: TGTGCCAGCAGCCCGCGGACGGGGGGAACCGGGGAGCTGTTTTTT

V: TRBV7-8
J: TRBJ2-1
size: NA
D: TRBD2
CDR3: CASSLVGSGRALNEQFF
DNA: TGTGCCAGCAGCTTAGTGGGGAGCGGGAGGGCCTTAAATGAGCAGTTCTTC

V: TRBV15
J: TRBJ2-2
size: NA
D: TRBD2
CDR3: CATSRDSGGRTGELFF
DNA: TGTGCCACCAGCAGAGACAGCGGGGGGCGCACCGGGGAGCTGTTTTTT

V: TRBV6-4
J: TRBJ2-1
size: once
D: TRBD1
CDR3: CASSSKPGQGGNEQFF
DNA: TGTGCCAGCAGTTCGAAGCCGGGACAGGGCGGCAATGAGCAGTTCTTC

V: TRBV5-1
J: TRBJ1-1
size: NA
D: TRBD1
CDR3: CASKVLPSGRTGEEAFF
DNA: TGCGCCAGCAAAGTATTACCCTCCGGTCGGACAGGCGAAGAAGCTTTCTTT

V: TRBV11-2
J: TRBJ2-7
size: NA
D: TRBD1
CDR3: CASSSGQGLEQYF
DNA: TGTGCCAGCAGCTCGGGACAGGGACTAGAGCAGTACTTC

V: TRBV5-5
J: TRBJ2-1
size: NA
D: NA
CDR3: CASALGRNEQFF
DNA: TGTGCCAGCGCCCTTGGAAGAAATGAGCAGTTCTTC

V: TRBV6-5
J: TRBJ2-1
size: NA
D: TRBD1
CDR3: CASSQPGQGRWEQFF
DNA: TGTGCCAGCAGTCAGCCGGGACAGGGTCGATGGGAGCAGTTCTTC

V: TRBV9
J: TRBJ2-5
size: NA
D: NA
CDR3: CASSNIPGEETQYF
DNA: TGTGCCAGCAGCAACATACCGGGTGAAGAGACCCAGTACTTC

V: TRBV5-8
J: TRBJ2-3
size: NA
D: NA
CDR3: CASSLATDTQYF
DNA: TGTGCCAGCAGCTTGGCCACAGATACGCAGTATTTT

V: TRBV28
J: TRBJ2-7
size: NA
D: NA
CDR3: CASRPYKAGGYEQYF
DNA: TGTGCCAGCAGGCCCTACAAGGCTGGGGGCTACGAGCAGTACTTC

V: TRBV5-5
J: TRBJ1-3
size: NA
D: NA
CDR3: CASSLYQGSGNTIYF
DNA: TGTGCCAGCAGCTTGTATCAGGGTTCTGGAAACACCATATATTTT

V: TRBV28
J: TRBJ2-7
size: NA
D: TRBD2
CDR3: CASSLSLAGGVEQYF
DNA: TGTGCCAGCAGTTTGAGCCTAGCGGGGGGAGTCGAGCAGTACTTC

V: TRBV11-2
J: TRBJ1-1
size: NA
D: NA
CDR3: CASSRWGNTEAFF
DNA: TGTGCCAGCAGCCGTTGGGGGAACACTGAAGCTTTCTTT

V: TRBV10-1
J: TRBJ2-1
size: once
D: TRBD2
CDR3: CASSEGASGSKDEQFF
DNA: TGCGCCAGCAGTGAGGGGGCTAGCGGGAGTAAAGATGAGCAGTTCTTC

V: TRBV18
J: TRBJ1-2
size: few
D: NA
CDR3: CASSLDQGTPYGYTF
DNA: TGTGCCAGCTCACTCGACCAGGGGACACCCTATGGCTACACCTTC

V: TRBV7-6
J: TRBJ2-2
size: NA
D: NA
CDR3: CASSLGANTGELFF
DNA: TGTGCCAGCAGCTTAGGGGCGAACACCGGGGAGCTGTTTTTT

V: TRBV28
J: TRBJ2-7
size: NA
D: NA
CDR3: CAIMGRYEQYF
DNA: TGTGCCATCATGGGACGATACGAGCAGTACTTC

V: TRBV28
J: TRBJ2-7
size: once
D: TRBD2
CDR3: CASSVSGNTYEQHF
DNA: TGTGCCAGCAGTGTCAGCGGGAATACCTACGAGCAGCACTTC

V: TRBV7-3
J: TRBJ2-1
size: NA
D: TRBD2
CDR3: CASSSGLAAYNEQFF
DNA: TGTGCCAGCAGCTCGGGACTAGCGGCTTACAATGAGCAGTTCTTC

V: TRBV4-1
J: TRBJ2-3
size: NA
D: NA
CDR3: CASSQGQGLSTDTQYF
DNA: TGCGCCAGCAGCCAAGGACAGGGACTTTCAACAGATACGCAGTATTTT

V: TRBV5-1
J: TRBJ2-1
size: once
D: NA
CDR3: CASSLMRLAQYNEQFF
DNA: TGCGCCAGCAGCTTAATGAGGCTAGCGCAATACAATGAGCAGTTCTTC

V: TRBV5-1
J: TRBJ2-5
size: NA
D: TRBD1
CDR3: CASSLGISQGGTQYF
DNA: TGCGCCAGCAGCTTGGGTATATCACAGGGGGGGACCCAGTACTTC

V: TRBV5-1
J: TRBJ2-3
size: NA
D: TRBD2
CDR3: CASSLEPLAGPDTQYF
DNA: TGCGCCAGCAGCTTGGAGCCCCTAGCGGGACCAGATACGCAGTATTTT

V: TRBV7-8
J: TRBJ1-4
size: NA
D: TRBD1
CDR3: CASGTGNEKLFF
DNA: TGTGCCAGCGGGACAGGGAATGAAAAACTGTTTTTT

V: TRBV19
J: TRBJ2-3
size: NA
D: TRBD2
CDR3: CASSMGLAGGKQYF
DNA: TGTGCCAGTAGTATGGGACTAGCGGGGGGGAAGCAGTATTTT

V: TRBV4-2
J: TRBJ2-2
size: NA
D: NA
CDR3: CASRKGGAETGELFF
DNA: TGTGCCAGCAGGAAGGGGGGGGCGGAGACCGGGGAGCTGTTTTTT

V: TRBV28
J: TRBJ2-3
size: NA
D: NA
CDR3: CASRPQGGADTQYF
DNA: TGTGCCAGTCGTCCCCAGGGGGGGGCAGATACGCAGTATTTT

V: TRBV7-8
J: TRBJ2-1
size: NA
D: NA
CDR3: CASGRGEGAGEQFF
DNA: TGTGCCAGCGGCCGCGGGGAGGGGGCAGGTGAGCAGTTCTTC

V: TRBV28
J: TRBJ2-7
size: NA
D: NA
CDR3: CASSYADRRSYEQYF
DNA: TGTGCCAGCAGTTATGCCGACCGACGCTCCTACGAGCAGTACTTC

V: TRBV10-3
J: TRBJ1-1
size: few
D: NA
CDR3: CAISEMENTEAFF
DNA: TGTGCCATCAGTGAGATGGAGAACACTGAAGCTTTCTTT

V: TRBV4-1
J: TRBJ2-1
size: NA
D: TRBD2
CDR3: CASSPYLLANTYNEQFF
DNA: TGCGCCAGCAGCCCCTACTTACTAGCGAACACCTACAATGAGCAGTTCTTC

V: TRBV28
J: TRBJ2-7
size: NA
D: NA
CDR3: CASSHMFPQRRSYEQYF
DNA: TGTGCCAGCAGCCACATGTTCCCCCAGCGGCGCTCCTACGAGCAGTACTTC

V: TRBV18
J: TRBJ1-1
size: few
D: TRBD1
CDR3: CASSPQGAKTEAFF
DNA: TGTGCCAGCTCACCACAGGGGGCCAAGACTGAAGCTTTCTTT

V: TRBV11-2
J: TRBJ1-4
size: few
D: NA
CDR3: CASSLEPGAEKLFF
DNA: TGTGCCAGCAGCTTAGAGCCCGGGGCGGAAAAACTGTTTTTT

V: TRBV6-6
J: TRBJ2-7
size: few
D: TRBD1
CDR3: CASRDRPYAYEQYF
DNA: TGTGCCAGCAGGGACAGGCCGTACGCCTACGAGCAGTACTTC

V: TRBV7-9
J: TRBJ2-1
size: NA
D: NA
CDR3: CASSPGPNNEQFF
DNA: TGTGCCAGCAGCCCCGGACCGAACAATGAGCAGTTCTTC